This T cell receptor beta chain was captured in a study of shared clonotypes between healthy human individuals. Study results and limitations: In general, naive subsets displayed greater estimated richness than memory subsets did.

About this clone itself: Its target is unknown.

Into CD45RA+ naive and CD45RA-negative memory subsets, the CD4+ cells were split. Generated by immunoSEQ multiplex PCR, the TCRdb table keeps only in-frame clones and is missing some. The sample holds millions of clones; approximately 95% are singletons and the top ten take 0.1% to 0.15%. This receptor was taken from a man between 18 and 29 years old in good health. Sequencing used naive CD4+ T cells sorted from blood. Regarding subset: CD45RA+ positively selected.

The CDR3, as DNA: TGTGCCAGCAGCCAGTATCCGACTAGCGGACTCCACAAACTATACGAGCAGTACTTC. Translated: CASSQYPTSGLHKLYEQYF. This chain connects TRBV14 to TRBJ2-7, with 9 bases fitting TRBD2. CDR3 length equals 19 residues. The V segment lost 3 bases and the J segment 4 bases; nucleotides outside the gene matches: 19. The V gene's germline CDR1 is SGHDN and CDR2 FVKESK.